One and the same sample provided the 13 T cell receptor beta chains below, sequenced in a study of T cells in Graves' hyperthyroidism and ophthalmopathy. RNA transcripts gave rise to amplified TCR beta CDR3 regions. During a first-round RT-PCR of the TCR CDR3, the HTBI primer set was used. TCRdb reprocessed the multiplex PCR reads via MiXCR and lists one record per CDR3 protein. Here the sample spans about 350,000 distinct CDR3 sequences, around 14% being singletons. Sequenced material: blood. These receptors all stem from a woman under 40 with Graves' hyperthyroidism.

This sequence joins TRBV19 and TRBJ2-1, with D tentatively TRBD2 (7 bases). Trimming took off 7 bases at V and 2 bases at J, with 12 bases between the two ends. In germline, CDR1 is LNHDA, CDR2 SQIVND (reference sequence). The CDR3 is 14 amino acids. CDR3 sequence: CASTGGSPYNEQFF. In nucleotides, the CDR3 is TGTGCCAGTACGGGGGGCAGCCCCTACAATGAGCAGTTCTTC.

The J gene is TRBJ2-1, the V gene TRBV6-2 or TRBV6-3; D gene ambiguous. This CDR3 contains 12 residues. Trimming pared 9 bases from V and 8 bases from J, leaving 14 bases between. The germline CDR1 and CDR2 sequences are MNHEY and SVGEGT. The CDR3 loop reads CASGVSRDEQFF. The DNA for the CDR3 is TGTGCCAGTGGTGTAAGTAGGGATGAGCAGTTCTTC.

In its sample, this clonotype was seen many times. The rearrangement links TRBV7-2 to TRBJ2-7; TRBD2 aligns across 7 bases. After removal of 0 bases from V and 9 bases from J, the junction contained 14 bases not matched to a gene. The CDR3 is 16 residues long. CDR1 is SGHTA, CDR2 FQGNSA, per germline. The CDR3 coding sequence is TGTGCCAGCAGCTTAGCGTTCGGACTAGGTGAATTAAGGCAGTACTTC. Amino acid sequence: CASSLAFGLGELRQYF.

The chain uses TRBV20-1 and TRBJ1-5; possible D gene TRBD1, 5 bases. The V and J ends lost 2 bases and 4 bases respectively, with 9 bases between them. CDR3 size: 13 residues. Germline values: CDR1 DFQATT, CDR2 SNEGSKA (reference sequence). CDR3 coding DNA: TGCAGTGCTAGAAGGGGTGGGAATCAGCCCCAGCATTTT. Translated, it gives CSARRGGNQPQHF.

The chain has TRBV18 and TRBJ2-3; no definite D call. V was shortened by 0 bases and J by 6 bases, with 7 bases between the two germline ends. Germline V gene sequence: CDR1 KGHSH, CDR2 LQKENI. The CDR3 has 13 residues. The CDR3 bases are TGTGCCAGCTCACCACCGTCCGAGGATACGCAGTATTTT. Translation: CASSPPSEDTQYF.

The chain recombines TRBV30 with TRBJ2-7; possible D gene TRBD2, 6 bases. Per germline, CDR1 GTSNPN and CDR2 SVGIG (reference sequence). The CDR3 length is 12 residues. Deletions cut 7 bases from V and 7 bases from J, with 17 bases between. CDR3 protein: CALRDGPREQYF. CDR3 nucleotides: TGTGCCTTGCGGGACGGCCCTAGGGAGCAGTACTTC.

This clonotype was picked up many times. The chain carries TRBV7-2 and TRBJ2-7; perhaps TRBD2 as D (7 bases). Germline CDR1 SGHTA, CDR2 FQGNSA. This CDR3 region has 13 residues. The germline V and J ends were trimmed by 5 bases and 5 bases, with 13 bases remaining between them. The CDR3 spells CASSLGGDNEQYF. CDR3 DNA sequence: TGTGCCAGCAGCCTAGGGGGGGACAACGAGCAGTACTTC. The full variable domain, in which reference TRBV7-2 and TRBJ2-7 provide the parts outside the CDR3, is GAGVSQSPSNKVTEKGKDVELRCDPISGHTALYWYRQSLGQGLEFLIYFQGNSAPDKSGLPSDRFSAERTGGSVSTLTIQRTQQEDSAVYLCASSLGGDNEQYFGPGTRLTVT.

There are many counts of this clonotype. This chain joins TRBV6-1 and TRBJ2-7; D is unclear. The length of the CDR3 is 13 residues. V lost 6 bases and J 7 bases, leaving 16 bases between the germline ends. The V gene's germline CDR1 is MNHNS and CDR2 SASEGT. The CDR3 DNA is TGTGCCAGCAGCCCTGGACCCCTCGGGGAGCAGTACTTC. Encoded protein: CASSPGPLGEQYF.

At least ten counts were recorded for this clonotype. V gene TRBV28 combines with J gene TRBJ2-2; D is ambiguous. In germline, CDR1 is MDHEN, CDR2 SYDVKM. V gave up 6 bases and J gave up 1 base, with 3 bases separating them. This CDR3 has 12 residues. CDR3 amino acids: CASRLNTGELFF. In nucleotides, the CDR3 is TGTGCCAGCAGACTGAACACCGGGGAGCTGTTTTTT. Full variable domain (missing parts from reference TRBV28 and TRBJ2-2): DVKVTQSSRYLVKRTGEKVFLECVQDMDHENMFWYRQDPGLGLRLIYFSYDVKMKEKGDIPEGYSVSREKKERFSLILESASTNQTSMYLCASRLNTGELFFGEGSRLTVL.

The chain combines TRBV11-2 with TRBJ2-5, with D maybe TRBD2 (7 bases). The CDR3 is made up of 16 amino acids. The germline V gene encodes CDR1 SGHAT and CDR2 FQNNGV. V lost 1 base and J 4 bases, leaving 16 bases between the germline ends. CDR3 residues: CASSLGFVGGGETQYF. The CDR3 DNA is TGTGCCAGCAGCTTAGGTTTTGTAGGGGGGGGAGAGACCCAGTACTTC.

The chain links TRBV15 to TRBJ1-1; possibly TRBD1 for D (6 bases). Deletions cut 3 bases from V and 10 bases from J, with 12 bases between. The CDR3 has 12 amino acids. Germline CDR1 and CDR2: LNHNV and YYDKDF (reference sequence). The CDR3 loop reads CATSRNRGGAFF. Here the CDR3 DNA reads TGTGCCACCAGCAGGAATAGGGGGGGAGCTTTCTTT.

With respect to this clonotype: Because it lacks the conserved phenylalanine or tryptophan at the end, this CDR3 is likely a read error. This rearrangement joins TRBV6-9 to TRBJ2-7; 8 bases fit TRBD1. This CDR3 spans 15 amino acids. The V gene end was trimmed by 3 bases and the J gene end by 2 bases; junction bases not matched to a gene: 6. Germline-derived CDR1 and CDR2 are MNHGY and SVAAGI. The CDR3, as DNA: TGTGCCAGCAGTTACCAAAGACAGGGGACCTACGAGCAGTACTCC. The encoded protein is CASSYQRQGTYEQYS.

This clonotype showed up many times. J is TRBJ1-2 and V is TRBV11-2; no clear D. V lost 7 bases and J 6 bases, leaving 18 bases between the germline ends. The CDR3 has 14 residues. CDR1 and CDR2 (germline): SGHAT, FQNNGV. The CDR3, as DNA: TGTGCCAGCACCAGAGCACAGAGTTCAAATGGCTACACCTTC. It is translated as CASTRAQSSNGYTF.